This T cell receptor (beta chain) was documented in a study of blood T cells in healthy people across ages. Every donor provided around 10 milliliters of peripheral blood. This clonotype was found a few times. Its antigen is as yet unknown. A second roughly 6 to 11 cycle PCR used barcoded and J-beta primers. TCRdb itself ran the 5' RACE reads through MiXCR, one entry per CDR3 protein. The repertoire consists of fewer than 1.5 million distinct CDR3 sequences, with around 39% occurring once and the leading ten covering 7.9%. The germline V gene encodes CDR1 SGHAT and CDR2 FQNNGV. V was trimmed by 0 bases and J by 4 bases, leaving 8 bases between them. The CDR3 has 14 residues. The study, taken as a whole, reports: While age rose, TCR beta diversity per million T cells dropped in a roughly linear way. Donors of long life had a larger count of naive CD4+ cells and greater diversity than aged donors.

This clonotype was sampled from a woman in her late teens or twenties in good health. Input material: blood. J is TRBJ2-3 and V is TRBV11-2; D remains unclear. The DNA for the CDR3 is TGTGCCAGCAGCTTAGATAAGCCCGCAGATACGCAGTATTTT. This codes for CASSLDKPADTQYF.